The sequence of this T cell receptor beta chain was determined in a study of T cell repertoires in cytomegalovirus infection. At the level of the study: A matching HLA type, together with CMV infection, was signaled by public TCR beta signatures.

TCRdb analysed the reads with MiXCR anew, one entry per CDR3 protein. The sample holds roughly 120,000 distinct CDR3 sequences; about 32% are singletons and the top ten take about 54%. Regarding the study as a whole: Identification of carriers of CMV plus the relevant HLA was achieved through cumulative public TCR beta family frequency. HLA-C-restricted TCR beta clonotypes specific for CMV led the ex vivo response.

Germline V gives CDR1 ENHRY, CDR2 SYGVKD. Germline trimming cut 5 bases from V and 6 bases from J; bases unmatched to any gene: 9. The CDR3 sequence is 16 residues long. Regarding this clonotype: Its cognate antigen is unknown.

The sample in question was CD8+ T cells from cultured PBMCs, obtained from culture after CMV antigen stimulation. This TCR came from a human donor in good health (CMV status not recorded). Some clones in this sample may be carry-over from other donors' samples. The chain couples TRBV10-3 to TRBJ2-7; 14 bases match TRBD2. CDR3 bases: TGTGCCATCAGTCGACTAGCGGGGGGGCTTTTCTCCGAGCAGTACTTC. Translated: CAISRLAGGLFSEQYF.